A single sample gave rise to the 25 T cell receptor beta chains below, sequenced in a study of blood T cells in healthy people across ages. A second PCR, run for roughly 6 to 11 cycles, used a sample-barcoded 5' primer plus a J-beta primer mix. MiXCR, applied by TCRdb to the 5' RACE reads, yields one record per CDR3 protein. The table includes more than 1,400,000 distinct CDR3 sequences, approximately 42% detected once. Sequencing was performed on blood. These receptors came from a woman younger than 35 in good health.

On this clonotype itself: A much larger clone lies a single base off, so this may be a read error. CDR3 DNA: TGTGCCAGCAGTTTATTTTTCGAGCAGTACTTC. Its protein is CASSLFFEQYF. The V and J genes are TRBV28 and TRBJ2-5; D unclear. The end of the DNA is better explained by TRBJ2-7, so the J call may be wrong. This CDR3 is 11 amino acids long. Per the germline V gene, CDR1 is MDHEN and CDR2 is SYDVKM.

In the case of this clonotype: The CDR3 does not close with the conserved phenylalanine or tryptophan, likely indicating a read error. The J gene is TRBJ1-1, the V gene TRBV7-9; 9 bases line up with TRBD1. The germline V gene has CDR1 SEHNR and CDR2 FQNEAQ (reference sequence). V was pared by 4 bases and J by 6 bases, with 12 bases of the junction left unmatched. This CDR3 region has 16 residues. CDR3 coding DNA: TGTGCCAGCAGCTCCTCCGGACAGGGGTTTTTATCTGAAGCTTTCCTT. It encodes CASSSSGQGFLSEAFL.

This clonotype came up once. This chain links TRBV20-1 with TRBJ2-5; 14 nucleotides line up with TRBD2. V shed 3 bases and J 3 bases; nucleotides not matched to a gene: 3. Germline V CDR1 and CDR2: DFQATT, SNEGSKA (reference sequence). The CDR3 length is 15 residues. CDR3 coding DNA: TGCAGTGCTAGGCGACTAGCGGGAGGGGAAGAGACCCAGTACTTC. Translated: CSARRLAGGEETQYF.

The chain links TRBV10-1 to TRBJ2-1; TRBD2 aligns across 9 bases. Germline CDR1 reads WNHNN; CDR2 reads SYGVQD (reference sequence). This CDR3 region has 14 residues. V shed 4 bases, J shed 7 bases, and the junction held 5 bases outside the gene matches. The DNA for the CDR3 is TGCGCCAGCAGTGCGCTAGCGGGGCCGAATGAGCAGTTCTTC. Its translation: CASSALAGPNEQFF.

This chain connects TRBV5-4 to TRBJ2-1; tentative D call: TRBD2 (6 bases). V shed 5 bases and J shed 5 bases, with 17 bases lying between them. The CDR3 is 15 residues long. The germline V gene encodes CDR1 SGHNT and CDR2 YYREEE (reference sequence). The CDR3 sequence is CASSPRAGRNNEQFF. The CDR3 nucleotides read TGTGCCAGCAGTCCGCGGGCGGGGAGGAACAATGAGCAGTTCTTC.

The sample holds one count of this clonotype. An end of the junction differs from the germline gene, which may be a read error. The V gene is TRBV5-1, the J gene TRBJ2-4; D is possibly TRBD1 (6 bases). CDR3 length equals 16 residues. Germline assignment: CDR1 SGHRS and CDR2 YFSETQ. CDR3 coding DNA: TGCGCCAGCAGCCCACGACCGCCACAGGGTTTCTACGAGCAGTGCTTC. This codes for CASSPRPPQGFYEQCF.

Only a few counts were recorded for this clonotype. V gene TRBV14 combines with J gene TRBJ2-3, with D possibly TRBD2 on 6 matching bases. The V and J ends lost 0 bases and 2 bases respectively, with 12 bases between them. Germline loops: CDR1 SGHDN, CDR2 FVKESK. The CDR3 is 16 residues long. The CDR3 is CASSQELAEITDTQYF. In DNA, the CDR3 is TGTGCCAGCAGCCAAGAACTAGCAGAGATCACAGATACGCAGTATTTT.

The J gene is TRBJ1-5, the V gene TRBV6-5, with D tentatively TRBD1 (6 bases). Germline loops: CDR1 MNHEY, CDR2 SVGAGI. The CDR3 runs to 15 residues. Trimming shortened V by 8 bases and J by 3 bases, and 17 bases separated the two germline ends. CDR3 residues: CASQANTGFNQPQHF. CDR3 coding DNA: TGTGCCAGCCAAGCAAATACAGGGTTCAATCAGCCCCAGCATTTT.

V gene TRBV6-1 combines with J gene TRBJ2-2, with TRBD2 matching 7 bases. This CDR3 region has 11 residues. Unmatched junction bases numbered 5, after V lost 6 bases and J lost 13 bases. Germline-derived CDR1 and CDR2 are MNHNS and SASEGT. In DNA form, the CDR3 reads TGTGCCAGCAGCCGGACTAGGGTGCTGTTTTTT. Its translation: CASSRTRVLFF.

The chain has TRBV6-1 and TRBJ1-1; D is unclear. This CDR3 has 15 amino acids. The germline gives CDR1 MNHNS, CDR2 SASEGT. V lost 1 base to trimming and J lost 1 base, with 10 bases between them. CDR3 nucleotide sequence: TGTGCCAGCAGTGAAGTGCGGATATCGAACACTGAAGCTTTCTTT. Its protein product is CASSEVRISNTEAFF.

J is TRBJ1-2 and V is TRBV5-1, with 10 bases aligning to TRBD1. This CDR3 is built from 16 residues. J was trimmed by 7 bases and V by 1 base; bases with no gene match: 10. Germline CDR1 SGHRS, CDR2 YFSETQ. CDR3 coding DNA: TGCGCCAGCAGCTTGTACCAGGGACAGGGGACGGGTGGCTACACCTTC. Translation gives CASSLYQGQGTGGYTF.

V gene TRBV10-3 combines with J gene TRBJ2-1, with D perhaps matching TRBD2 (6 bases). The better agreement between TRBJ2-7 and the DNA end casts doubt on the J call. This CDR3 contains 12 residues. CDR1 and CDR2 (germline): ENHRY, SYGVKD. Written as DNA, the CDR3 is TGTGCCATTCGCGGGACCTACAATGAGCAGTACTTC. This codes for CAIRGTYNEQYF.

The chain recombines TRBV2 with TRBJ2-5; the match to TRBD2 covers 9 bases. The trim removed 8 bases at V and 5 bases at J, leaving 15 bases unmatched. From germline, CDR1 is SNHLY and CDR2 FYNNEI. The CDR3 extends over 16 amino acids. The CDR3 DNA is TGTGCCAGCGTCGCGGGAGGGCCCTCAAGTGCTGAGACCCAGTACTTC. This sequence encodes CASVAGGPSSAETQYF.

This chain joins TRBV6-6 and TRBJ2-1; TRBD2 aligns across 8 bases. V shed 6 bases and J 7 bases; nucleotides not matched to a gene: 11. The CDR3 has 15 residues. Germline V gene data show CDR1 as MNHNY and CDR2 as SVGAGI (reference sequence). The CDR3 region has the DNA TGTGCCAGCAGCAAAGCACTAGCGGAGGGAAATGAGCAGTTCTTC. Translating it yields CASSKALAEGNEQFF.

This clonotype was recorded many times. This chain links TRBV20-1 with TRBJ2-1; tentatively, D is TRBD2 (5 bases). This CDR3 spans 13 amino acids. V was cut by 5 bases and J by 4 bases, with 12 bases left in between. Germline V gene sequence: CDR1 DFQATT, CDR2 SNEGSKA (reference sequence). The CDR3 is CSASRTGYNEQFF. CDR3 bases: TGCAGTGCTTCTAGGACTGGTTACAATGAGCAGTTCTTC.

The chain uses TRBV3-1 and TRBJ1-1; D remains unclear. V was shortened by 4 bases and J by 5 bases, with 14 bases between the two germline ends. This CDR3 has 14 amino acids. Germline V gene data show CDR1 as LGHDT and CDR2 as YNNKEL (reference sequence). Written as DNA, the CDR3 is TGTGCCAGCAGCCGAGTGGGCTTGGAAACTGAAGCTTTCTTT. Translated, it gives CASSRVGLETEAFF. The whole variable domain, remainder taken from reference TRBV3-1 and TRBJ1-1, is DTAVSQTPKYLVTQMGNDKSIKCEQNLGHDTMYWYKQDSKKFLKIMFSYNNKELIINETVPNRFSPKSPDKAHLNLHINSLELGDSAVYFCASSRVGLETEAFFGQGTRLTVV.

This clonotype occurred a few times. The gene calls are TRBV7-9 and TRBJ1-4, with D possibly matching TRBD1 (5 bases). The germline CDR1 and CDR2 sequences are SEHNR and FQNEAQ (reference sequence). The V and J ends lost 7 bases and 3 bases respectively, with 18 bases between them. This CDR3 has 16 residues. The CDR3 region is CASTILGAEPNEKLFF. The CDR3 DNA is TGTGCCAGCACCATACTTGGGGCAGAGCCTAATGAAAAACTGTTTTTT.

This clonotype was seen only once. This rearrangement joins TRBV15 to TRBJ1-5; D might be TRBD1 (5 bases). The CDR3 totals 15 residues. The germline CDR1 and CDR2 sequences are LNHNV and YYDKDF (reference sequence). Trimming pared 4 bases from V and 4 bases from J, leaving 14 bases between. This CDR3 is CATSISRQGNQPQHF. The CDR3 DNA sequence: TGTGCCACCAGCATTTCCCGGCAGGGTAATCAGCCCCAGCATTTT.

The V gene is TRBV20-1, the J gene TRBJ1-1; D call uncertain. V was cut by 0 bases and J by 1 base, with 9 bases left in between. The CDR3 totals 14 residues. Looked up from germline, CDR1 is DFQATT and CDR2 is SNEGSKA (reference sequence). CDR3 residues: CSARDRRQNTEAFF. Here the CDR3 DNA reads TGCAGTGCTAGAGATCGCCGACAGAACACTGAAGCTTTCTTT.

V and J are TRBV28 and TRBJ2-7, with D unresolved. This CDR3 spans 13 amino acids. With 7 bases removed from V and 6 bases from J, the gap between germline ends came to 16 bases. The V gene's germline CDR1 is MDHEN and CDR2 SYDVKM. In nucleotides, the CDR3 is TGTGCCAGCACCGAAAGGCCCCGTTCCGAGCAGTACTTC. Translated: CASTERPRSEQYF.

The chain has TRBV5-1 and TRBJ2-3, with a tentative D call TRBD1 (6 bases). There are 13 residues in the CDR3. Trimming shortened V by 8 bases and J by 4 bases, and 14 bases separated the two germline ends. Germline CDR1 SGHRS, CDR2 YFSETQ. The CDR3 DNA reads as TGCGCCAGTCGGGACATCCGGGCAGATACGCAGTATTTT. This encodes CASRDIRADTQYF.

This rearrangement joins TRBV20-1 to TRBJ2-1, with TRBD1 matching 7 bases. V lost 4 bases, J lost 13 bases, and 10 bases stayed unmatched. CDR3 length equals 12 residues. Germline CDR1 and CDR2: DFQATT and SNEGSKA (reference sequence). This CDR3 is CSATTGEETQFF. The DNA for the CDR3 is TGCAGTGCTACCACAGGGGAAGAGACCCAGTTCTTC.

V is TRBV20-1 and J is TRBJ2-1; tentatively, D is TRBD2 (6 bases). Per the germline V gene, CDR1 is DFQATT and CDR2 is SNEGSKA (reference sequence). The CDR3 consists of 15 residues. Trimming stripped 1 base from V and 4 bases from J, with 14 bases between. CDR3 loop: CSARGTGERYNEQFF. DNA of the CDR3: TGCAGTGCTAGAGGGACGGGAGAAAGGTACAATGAGCAGTTCTTC.

A few counts support this clonotype. V usage is TRBV29-1 and J usage is TRBJ2-3; 11 nucleotides align to TRBD2. Per germline, CDR1 SQVTM and CDR2 ANQGSEA. Trimming cost V 7 bases and J 0 bases; bases outside gene matches: 0. The CDR3 extends over 13 amino acids. The CDR3: CSGTSGSTDTQYF. In DNA, the CDR3 is TGCAGCGGGACTAGCGGGAGCACAGATACGCAGTATTTT.

This rearrangement joins TRBV12-3 or TRBV12-4 to TRBJ2-2, with D possibly being TRBD2 (6 bases). The CDR3 is 15 residues long. V was shortened by 5 bases and J by 1 base, with 11 bases between the two germline ends. The CDR3 DNA reads as TGTGCCAGCAGTCCTCTAGCGATGAACACCGGGGAGCTGTTTTTT. Its translation is CASSPLAMNTGELFF.